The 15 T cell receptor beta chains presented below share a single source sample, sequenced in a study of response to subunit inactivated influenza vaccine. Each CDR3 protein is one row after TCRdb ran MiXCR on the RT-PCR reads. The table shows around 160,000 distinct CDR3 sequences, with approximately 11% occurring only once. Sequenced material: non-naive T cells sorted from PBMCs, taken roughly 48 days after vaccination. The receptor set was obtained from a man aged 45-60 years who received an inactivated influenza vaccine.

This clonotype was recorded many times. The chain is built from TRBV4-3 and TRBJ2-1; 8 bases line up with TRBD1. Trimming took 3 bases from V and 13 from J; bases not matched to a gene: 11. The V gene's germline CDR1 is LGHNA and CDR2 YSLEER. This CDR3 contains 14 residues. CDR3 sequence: CASSHDTRGPQQFF. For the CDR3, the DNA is TGCGCCAGCAGCCATGACACCAGGGGGCCCCAACAGTTCTTC.

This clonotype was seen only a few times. The CDR3 loop reads CASSLFPRTDYEQYF. In nucleotides, the CDR3 is TGTGCCAGCAGCTTATTTCCACGGACAGATTACGAGCAGTACTTC. This chain connects TRBV7-9 to TRBJ2-7, with TRBD1 as a possible D gene (6 bases). Trimming stripped 2 bases from V and 4 bases from J, with 15 bases between. The germline V gene encodes CDR1 SEHNR and CDR2 FQNEAQ (reference sequence). The CDR3 covers 15 residues.

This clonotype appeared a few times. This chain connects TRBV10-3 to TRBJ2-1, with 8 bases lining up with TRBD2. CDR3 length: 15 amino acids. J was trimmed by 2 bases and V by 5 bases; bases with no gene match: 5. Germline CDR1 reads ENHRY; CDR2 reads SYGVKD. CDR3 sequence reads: CAISPSGRTYNEQFF. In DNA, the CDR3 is TGTGCCATCAGTCCTAGCGGGCGGACCTACAATGAGCAGTTCTTC.

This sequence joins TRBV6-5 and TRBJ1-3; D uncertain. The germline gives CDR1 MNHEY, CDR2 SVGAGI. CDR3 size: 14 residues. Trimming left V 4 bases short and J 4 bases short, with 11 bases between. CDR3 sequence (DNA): TGTGCCAGCAGTTTTAAAGTGGGCGGAAACACCATATATTTT. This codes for CASSFKVGGNTIYF.

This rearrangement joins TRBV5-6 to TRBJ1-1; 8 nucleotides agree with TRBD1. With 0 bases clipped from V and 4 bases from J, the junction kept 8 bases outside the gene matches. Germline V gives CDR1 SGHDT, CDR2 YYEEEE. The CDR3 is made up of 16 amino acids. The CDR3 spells CASSLAQQGVGTEAFF. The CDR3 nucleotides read TGTGCCAGCAGCTTGGCCCAACAGGGGGTCGGCACTGAAGCTTTCTTT.

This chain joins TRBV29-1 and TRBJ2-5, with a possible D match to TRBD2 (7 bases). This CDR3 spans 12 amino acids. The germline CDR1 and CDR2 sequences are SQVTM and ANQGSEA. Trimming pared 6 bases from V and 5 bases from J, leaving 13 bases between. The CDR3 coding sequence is TGCAGCGTGGGGGGGGCGGTGGAGACCCAGTACTTC. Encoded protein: CSVGGAVETQYF.

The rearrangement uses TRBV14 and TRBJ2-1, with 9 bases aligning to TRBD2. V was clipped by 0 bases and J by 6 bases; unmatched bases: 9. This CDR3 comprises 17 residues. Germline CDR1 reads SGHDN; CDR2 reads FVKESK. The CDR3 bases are TGTGCCAGCAGCCAAGACCCCCGGACTAGCGAGAGCAATGAGCAGTTCTTC. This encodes CASSQDPRTSESNEQFF.

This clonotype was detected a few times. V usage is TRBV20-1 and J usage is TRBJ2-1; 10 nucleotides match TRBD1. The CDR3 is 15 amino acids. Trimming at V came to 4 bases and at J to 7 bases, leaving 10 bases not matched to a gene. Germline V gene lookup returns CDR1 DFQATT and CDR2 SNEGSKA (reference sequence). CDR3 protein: CSATKRDRGGNEQFF. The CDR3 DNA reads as TGCAGTGCTACGAAAAGGGACAGGGGTGGAAATGAGCAGTTCTTC.

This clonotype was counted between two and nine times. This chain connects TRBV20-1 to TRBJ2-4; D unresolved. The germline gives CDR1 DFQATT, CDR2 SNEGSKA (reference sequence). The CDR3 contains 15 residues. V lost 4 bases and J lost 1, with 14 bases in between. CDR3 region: CSATRSQSAKNIQYF. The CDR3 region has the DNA TGCAGTGCTACCCGTTCCCAATCGGCCAAAAACATTCAGTACTTC.

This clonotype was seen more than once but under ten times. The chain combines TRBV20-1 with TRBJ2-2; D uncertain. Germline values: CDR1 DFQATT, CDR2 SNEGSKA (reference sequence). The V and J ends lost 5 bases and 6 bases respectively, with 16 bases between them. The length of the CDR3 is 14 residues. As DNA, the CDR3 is TGCAGTGCTGGCCGGGTTGGTTCGGCCGGGGAGCTGTTTTTT. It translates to CSAGRVGSAGELFF.

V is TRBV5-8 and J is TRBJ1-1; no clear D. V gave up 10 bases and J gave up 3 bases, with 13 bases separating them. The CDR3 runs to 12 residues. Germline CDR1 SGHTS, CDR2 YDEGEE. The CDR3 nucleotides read TGTGCCTGCGGTGGGTGGGACACTGAAGCTTTCTTT. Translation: CACGGWDTEAFF.

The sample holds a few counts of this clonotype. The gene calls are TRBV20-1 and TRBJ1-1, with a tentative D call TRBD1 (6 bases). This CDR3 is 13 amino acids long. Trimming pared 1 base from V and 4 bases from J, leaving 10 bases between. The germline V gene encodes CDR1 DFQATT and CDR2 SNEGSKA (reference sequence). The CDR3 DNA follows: TGCAGTGCTAGAGCGCAGGGGATCACTGAAGCTTTCTTT. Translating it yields CSARAQGITEAFF.

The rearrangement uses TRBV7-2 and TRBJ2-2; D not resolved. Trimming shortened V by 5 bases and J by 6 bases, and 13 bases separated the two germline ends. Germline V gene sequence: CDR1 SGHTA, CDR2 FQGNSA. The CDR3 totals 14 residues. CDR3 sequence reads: CASSRVRVAGELFF. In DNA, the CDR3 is TGTGCCAGCAGCCGGGTTCGGGTGGCCGGGGAGCTGTTTTTT.

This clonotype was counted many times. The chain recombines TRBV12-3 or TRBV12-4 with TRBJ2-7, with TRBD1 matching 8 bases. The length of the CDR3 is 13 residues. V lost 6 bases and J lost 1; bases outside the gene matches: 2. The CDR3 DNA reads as TGTGCCAGCAGCTGGACAGGGTCCTACGAGCAGTACTTC. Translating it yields CASSWTGSYEQYF.

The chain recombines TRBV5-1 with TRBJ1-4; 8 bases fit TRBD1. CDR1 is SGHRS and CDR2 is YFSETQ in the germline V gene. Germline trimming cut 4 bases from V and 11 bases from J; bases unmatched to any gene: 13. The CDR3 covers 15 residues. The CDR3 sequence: CASSRGQEGLRKLFF. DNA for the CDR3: TGCGCCAGCAGCAGGGGACAGGAGGGTTTAAGGAAACTGTTTTTT.